This is a list of T cell receptor beta chains from one sample in a study of vaccination effects on CD4 cells after COVID-19. Antigen specificity for these receptors is unknown. Sequenced by immunoSEQ multiplex PCR; TCRdb stores in-frame clones only, minus some. Among around 24,000 clones listed, almost 80% were seen once. The material was CD4+ T cells from PBMCs cultured with SARS-CoV-2 spike peptides, obtained after COVID-19 vaccination. The receptors shown here come from a human donor who received a COVID-19 vaccine. Some clones in this sample may be carry-over from other donors' samples. CDR3s include the opening cysteine and the closing phenylalanine or tryptophan. A D gene is named only where the DNA matches it firmly. Where a row states a size, it is once, few, many or the class of an expanded clone; other rows omit it.

>TRBJ2-3|-|TRBV3-1/TRBV3-2|TRBD1
CASSQGQLRTDTQYF
TGTGCCAGCAGCCAGGGACAGTTACGCACAGATACGCAGTATTTT
>TRBJ1-3|-|TRBV28|-
CASTMGRVNGNTIYF
TGTGCCAGCACTATGGGCCGAGTTAATGGAAACACCATATATTTT
>TRBJ2-3|-|TRBV2|-
CASSEDTGPTDTQYF
TGTGCCAGCAGCGAGGACACTGGCCCCACAGATACGCAGTATTTT
>TRBJ1-2|-|TRBV24-1|TRBD1
CATSDPGEGASYTF
TGTGCCACCAGTGACCCGGGGGAGGGGGCAAGCTACACCTTC
>TRBJ1-2|-|TRBV6-6|TRBD1
CASSYPPGTGGYGYTF
TGTGCCAGCAGTTACCCGCCCGGGACAGGGGGCTATGGCTACACCTTC
>TRBJ2-1|-|TRBV5-1|TRBD2
CASSVSGGGPNEQFF
TGCGCCAGCAGCGTTAGCGGGGGGGGCCCCAATGAGCAGTTCTTC
>TRBJ2-2|-|TRBV5-1|-
CASSLDGSTGELFF
TGCGCCAGCAGCTTAGATGGGAGCACCGGGGAGCTGTTTTTT
>TRBJ1-2|-|TRBV7-8|-
CASSPRDGANYGYTF
TGTGCCAGCAGCCCCCGGGACGGAGCTAACTATGGCTACACCTTC
>TRBJ1-4|-|TRBV18|-
CASSPRSAGDGKLFF
TGTGCCAGCTCACCACGGTCCGCTGGCGATGGAAAACTGTTTTTT
>TRBJ2-3|once|TRBV2|TRBD2
CASVSGGAPDTQYF
TGTGCCAGCGTTAGCGGGGGGGCCCCAGATACGCAGTATTTT
>TRBJ2-3|-|TRBV24-1|TRBD2
CATSDSGLAGGYTDTQYF
TGTGCCACCAGTGATTCGGGACTAGCGGGGGGTTACACAGATACGCAGTATTTT
>TRBJ1-6|-|TRBV3-1/TRBV3-2|-
CASSQWVRGSPLHF
TGTGCCAGCAGCCAATGGGTTCGGGGATCACCCCTCCACTTT
>TRBJ2-5|-|TRBV9|TRBD1
CASSATGQGAETQYF
TGTGCCAGCAGCGCTACCGGACAGGGGGCGGAGACCCAGTACTTC
>TRBJ1-5|-|TRBV7-2|-
CASSYRVGSNQPQHF
TGTGCCAGCAGCTACAGGGTGGGGAGCAATCAGCCCCAGCATTTT
>TRBJ2-1|-|TRBV20-1|-
CSASGTNNEQFF
TGCAGTGCTAGTGGCACAAACAATGAGCAGTTCTTC
>TRBJ1-6|-|TRBV19|-
CASSIKGPNSPLHF
TGTGCCAGTAGTATAAAGGGTCCTAATTCACCCCTCCACTTT
>TRBJ2-5|-|TRBV12-3/TRBV12-4|-
CASSLAGTETQYF
TGTGCCAGCAGCCTCGCCGGGACAGAGACCCAGTACTTC
>TRBJ1-1|-|TRBV6-5|-
CASSSSTPRNTEAFF
TGTGCCAGCAGTTCCTCGACTCCGAGGAACACTGAAGCTTTCTTT
>TRBJ2-2|-|TRBV6-4|-
CASSTSPTSAGELFF
TGTGCCAGCAGTACGTCTCCGACTAGTGCCGGGGAGCTGTTTTTT
>TRBJ1-5|-|TRBV19|-
CASSIQVGNQPQHF
TGTGCCAGTAGTATACAGGTGGGCAATCAGCCCCAGCATTTT
>TRBJ1-2|once|TRBV18|-
CASSPYQVNYGYTF
TGTGCCAGCTCACCTTACCAGGTTAACTATGGCTACACCTTC
>TRBJ2-2|-|TRBV5-1|TRBD1
CASSLEGTEYTGELFF
TGCGCCAGCAGCTTGGAGGGGACAGAGTACACCGGGGAGCTGTTTTTT
>TRBJ2-2|-|TRBV6-1|-
CASSEQQPRGAVF
TGTGCCAGCAGTGAACAGCAACCCCGGGGAGCTGTTTTT
>TRBJ2-2|-|TRBV14|-
CASSHSRLNTGELFF
TGTGCCAGCAGCCATAGTAGGCTTAACACCGGGGAGCTGTTTTTT
>TRBJ1-2|-|TRBV27|-
CASSLLSLGKGNYGYIF
TGTGCCAGCAGTTTATTGTCGTTAGGGAAGGGGAACTATGGCTACATCTTC
>TRBJ2-3|-|TRBV18|-
CASSPVGLDRTDTQYF
TGTGCCAGCTCACCAGTCGGGTTAGACAGAACAGATACGCAGTATTTT
>TRBJ1-2|few|TRBV24-1|-
CATSDRINYGYTF
TGTGCCACCAGTGATCGAATTAACTATGGCTACACCTTC
>TRBJ1-2|-|TRBV4-1|TRBD1
CASSPPTGGGGYTF
TGCGCCAGCAGCCCACCTACAGGGGGGGGCGGCTACACCTTC
>TRBJ1-2|-|TRBV2|-
CASRGTGIYYGYTF
TGTGCCAGCAGGGGCACAGGGATCTACTATGGCTACACCTTC
>TRBJ1-1|-|TRBV2|-
CASERGVNTEAFF
TGTGCCAGCGAAAGGGGTGTGAACACTGAAGCTTTCTTT
>TRBJ2-1|-|TRBV5-8|TRBD2
CASSLEAGGGYEQFF
TGTGCCAGCAGCTTGGAGGCGGGAGGGGGCTATGAGCAGTTCTTC
>TRBJ1-5|-|TRBV10-2|-
CATLDGVGQPQHF
TGCGCCACCTTAGATGGGGTGGGGCAGCCCCAGCATTTT
>TRBJ2-5|-|TRBV19|TRBD2
CASSMRIGTRGKWGSKQETQYF
TGTGCCAGTAGTATGAGGATCGGGACTAGGGGAAAATGGGGAAGTAAACAAGAGACCCAGTACTTC
>TRBJ2-1|-|TRBV29-1|-
CSAVPWDNPTYNEQFF
TGCAGCGCTGTCCCCTGGGACAACCCAACCTACAATGAGCAGTTCTTC
>TRBJ2-4|-|TRBV5-1|-
CASSIGGAKNIQYF
TGCGCCAGCAGCATAGGGGGAGCCAAAAACATTCAGTACTTC
>TRBJ2-2|-|TRBV18|TRBD1
CASSAGQGPTGELFF
TGTGCCAGCTCAGCGGGACAGGGCCCCACCGGGGAGCTGTTTTTT
>TRBJ2-1|-|TRBV4-1|TRBD1
CASSQDSRTGTLYEQFF
TGCGCCAGCAGCCAAGACTCCAGGACAGGGACTTTGTATGAGCAGTTCTTC
>TRBJ1-2|-|TRBV12-5|-
CASGLSEQYGYTF
TGTGCTAGTGGGTTATCCGAGCAATATGGCTACACCTTC
>TRBJ2-5|-|TRBV5-8|TRBD2
CASSSPGGEETQYF
TGTGCCAGCAGTTCACCGGGGGGGGAAGAGACCCAGTACTTC
>TRBJ2-3|-|TRBV15|-
CATSRVLGTDTQYF
TGTGCCACCAGCAGAGTCCTCGGCACAGATACGCAGTATTTT
>TRBJ1-2|-|TRBV6-5|TRBD1
CASRDRGFGGYTF
TGTGCCAGCAGGGACAGGGGGTTCGGTGGCTACACCTTC
>TRBJ1-6|medium-sized|TRBV6-5|TRBD1
CASSYLGQGSNSPLHF
TGTGCCAGCAGTTACCTGGGACAGGGGAGCAATTCACCCCTCCACTTT
>TRBJ1-5|-|TRBV7-2|-
CASSLQSGINQPQHF
TGTGCCAGCAGCCTTCAATCAGGGATCAATCAGCCCCAGCATTTT
>TRBJ2-3|few|TRBV6-2/TRBV6-3|-
CASSERFGTSTDTQYF
TGTGCCAGCAGTGAGCGGTTTGGGACTAGCACAGATACGCAGTATTTT
>TRBJ1-4|once|TRBV4-1|-
CASSLIDSEGEKLFF
TGCGCCAGCAGCCTGATAGACAGCGAGGGTGAAAAACTGTTTTTT
>TRBJ2-2|-|TRBV24-1|TRBD1
CATLGTGKMNTGELFF
TGTGCCACTCTAGGGACAGGGAAAATGAACACCGGGGAGCTGTTTTTT
>TRBJ1-2|-|TRBV6-5|-
CASSYSSLRGYTF
TGTGCCAGCAGTTACTCGAGCCTTAGGGGCTACACCTTC
>TRBJ1-2|few|TRBV15|-
CATSRPDSEDNYGYTF
TGTGCCACCAGCAGACCAGACAGCGAAGACAACTATGGCTACACCTTC
>TRBJ1-1|-|TRBV7-2|-
CASSLIGAKNTEAFF
TGTGCCAGCAGCTTAATTGGGGCCAAGAACACTGAAGCTTTCTTT
>TRBJ2-7|-|TRBV3-1/TRBV3-2|TRBD2
CASSPSFGSGRAGYEQYF
TGTGCCAGCAGCCCCTCCTTTGGCAGCGGGAGGGCGGGCTACGAGCAGTACTTC
>TRBJ2-1|-|TRBV2|TRBD2
CASSEFGGSSYNEQFF
TGTGCCAGCAGTGAATTTGGCGGGAGCTCCTACAATGAGCAGTTCTTC
>TRBJ1-1|-|TRBV19|-
CASSFRLNTEAFF
TGTGCCAGTAGTTTCAGGTTGAACACTGAAGCTTTCTTT
>TRBJ1-2|-|TRBV2|-
CASRGNRINRGYTF
TGTGCCAGCAGGGGAAACAGAATTAACCGCGGCTACACCTTC
>TRBJ2-5|-|TRBV7-3|TRBD2
CASSFGREEETQYF
TGTGCCAGCAGCTTTGGGCGGGAGGAAGAGACCCAGTACTTC
>TRBJ1-6|-|TRBV10-3|-
CATSEVLHF
TGTGCCACCTCCGAGGTCCTCCACTTT
>TRBJ1-6|few|TRBV7-8|-
CASSPVPGINSPLHF
TGTGCCAGCAGCCCAGTACCGGGAATTAATTCACCCCTCCACTTT
>TRBJ2-6|-|TRBV7-2|TRBD2
CASSLDSGGSGANVLTF
TGTGCCAGCAGCTTAGATAGCGGGGGCTCTGGGGCCAACGTCCTGACTTTC